These 23 T cell receptor beta chains came from one sample sequenced in a study of blood T cells in healthy people across ages. The use of a sample-barcoded 5' primer and a J-beta primer mix characterized a second PCR of 7 to 11 cycles. TCRdb passed the 5' RACE reads through MiXCR, listing each CDR3 protein once. This table holds roughly 1,800,000 distinct CDR3 sequences, around 50% found once. Sequenced: blood. Receptors originate from a woman aged 40 to 50 in good health.

The chain is built from TRBV6-6 and TRBJ2-1; 8 bases are a match to TRBD2. Looked up from germline, CDR1 is MNHNY and CDR2 is SVGAGI (reference sequence). V shed 4 bases and J 14 bases; nucleotides not matched to a gene: 22. This CDR3 has 17 residues. CDR3 amino acids: CASSFPVVSGASSEKFF. In nucleotides, the CDR3 is TGTGCCAGCAGTTTCCCCGTGGTTAGCGGGGCTTCCAGCGAGAAGTTCTTC.

The chain uses TRBV6-2 or TRBV6-3 and TRBJ2-5, with TRBD1 matching over 7 bases. This CDR3 region has 14 residues. CDR1 is MNHEY, CDR2 SVGEGT, per germline. V was clipped by 2 bases and J by 5 bases; unmatched bases: 5. The CDR3 DNA reads TGTGCCAGCAGTTACCAAGGGGGCCCGGAGACCCAGTACTTC. Amino acid sequence: CASSYQGGPETQYF.

This sequence joins TRBV10-3 and TRBJ2-5; maybe TRBD2 (6 bases). The CDR3 extends over 15 amino acids. The germline V gene has CDR1 ENHRY and CDR2 SYGVKD. The V end lost 3 bases, the J end lost 1 base, and 12 bases lay between the germline ends. CDR3 DNA sequence: TGTGCCATCAGTGAAATCGCGGGGAGCCAAGAGACCCAGTACTTC. It codes for CAISEIAGSQETQYF.

The rearrangement links TRBV7-9 to TRBJ1-4, with 9 bases aligning to TRBD1. This CDR3 has 19 amino acids. Germline CDR1 is SEHNR and CDR2 is FQNEAQ (reference sequence). Losses at the gene ends were 7 bases for V and 6 bases for J; bases not matched to a gene: 21. CDR3 nucleotides: TGTGCCAGCAACCCCGTACCGGGACAGGGTAGGGGTACGGATGAAAAACTGTTTTTT. Amino acids: CASNPVPGQGRGTDEKLFF. Together with reference TRBV7-9 and TRBJ1-4, the CDR3 gives the full variable domain: DTGVSQNPRHKITKRGQNVTFRCDPISEHNRLYWYRQTLGQGPEFLTYFQNEAQLEKSRLLSDRFSAERPKGSFSTLEIQRTEQGDSAMYLCASNPVPGQGRGTDEKLFFGSGTQLSVL.

This chain links TRBV5-1 with TRBJ1-6; D gene uncertain. V was trimmed by 5 bases and J by 10 bases, leaving 25 bases between them. CDR1 is SGHRS and CDR2 is YFSETQ in the germline V gene. The CDR3 is 17 amino acids. CDR3 nucleotide sequence: TGCGCCAGCAGGACCAGATTAGGCCAAGGCCTCCACTCACCCCTCCACTTT. Its protein is CASRTRLGQGLHSPLHF.

This clonotype occurred a few times. The chain employs TRBV7-6 and TRBJ2-5; perhaps TRBD2 as D (5 bases). The CDR3 consists of 14 residues. The V and J ends lost 3 bases and 4 bases respectively, with 12 bases between them. Germline CDR1 and CDR2: SGHVS and FNYEAQ. CDR3 sequence (DNA): TGTGCCAGCAGCTTTATGAGGGTGGCAGAGACCCAGTACTTC. It translates to CASSFMRVAETQYF.

The chain employs TRBV9 and TRBJ2-3; possibly TRBD2 for D (6 bases). V was trimmed by 1 base and J by 1 base, leaving 10 bases between them. Looked up from germline, CDR1 is SGDLS and CDR2 is YYNGEE. The CDR3 sequence is 15 residues long. The CDR3 reads CASSVQGGGTDTQYF. The DNA for the CDR3 is TGTGCCAGCAGCGTACAGGGAGGAGGCACAGATACGCAGTATTTT.

This clonotype came up once. This chain joins TRBV12-3 or TRBV12-4 and TRBJ2-3; TRBD2 matches at 7 bases. The CDR3 loop spans 16 amino acids. V lost 7 bases and J lost 0; bases outside the gene matches: 10. This chain's CDR3 is CASKSPRGVSTDTQYF. In DNA form, the CDR3 reads TGTGCCAGCAAGTCACCCCGGGGGGTGAGCACAGATACGCAGTATTTT.

The chain uses TRBV12-3 or TRBV12-4 and TRBJ1-2, with D perhaps matching TRBD1 (6 bases). CDR3 length: 13 amino acids. V was trimmed by 8 bases and J by 3 bases, leaving 13 bases between them. CDR3 amino acids: CASFKTGDYGYTF. The CDR3 DNA follows: TGTGCCAGCTTTAAGACAGGCGACTATGGCTACACCTTC.

In this sample, this clonotype turned up a few times. The genes are TRBV28 and TRBJ2-7; unclear D gene. CDR3 length equals 14 residues. V lost 4 bases to trimming and J lost 3 bases, with 13 bases between them. Germline assignment: CDR1 MDHEN and CDR2 SYDVKM. DNA of the CDR3: TGTGCCAGCAGTTCATGGGGTTCGATCTACGAGCAGTACTTC. Protein sequence: CASSSWGSIYEQYF.

V and J are TRBV25-1 and TRBJ2-1; weak D call: TRBD2 (6 bases). Trimming stripped 3 bases from V and 8 bases from J, with 14 bases between. The CDR3 sequence is 14 residues long. Germline V gene lookup returns CDR1 MGHDK and CDR2 SYGVNS. CDR3 nucleotide sequence: TGTGCCAGCAGTGAGGGGGGAGCGGACGATGAGCAGTTCTTC. Translation: CASSEGGADDEQFF.

This clonotype was detected only a few times. V usage is TRBV5-5 and J usage is TRBJ2-3; D may be TRBD2 (5 bases). The V gene lost 4 bases and the J gene lost 4 bases, with 13 bases spanning the gap. CDR1 SGHKS and CDR2 YYEKEE come from the germline V gene (reference sequence). The CDR3 is 14 amino acids. CDR3 in amino acids: CASSNPPEADTQYF. The CDR3 DNA follows: TGTGCCAGCAGCAACCCCCCGGAGGCAGATACGCAGTATTTT. The variable domain in full, completed from reference TRBV5-5 and TRBJ2-3, reads DAGVTQSPTHLIKTRGQQVTLRCSPISGHKSVSWYQQVLGQGPQFIFQYYEKEERGRGNFPDRFSARQFPNYSSELNVNALLLGDSALYLCASSNPPEADTQYFGPGTRLTVL.

About this clonotype: Mismatch with germline at one junction end may stem from a read error. The chain has TRBV7-2 and TRBJ2-5; TRBD2 aligns across 7 bases. The CDR3 contains 15 residues. The germline V gene has CDR1 SGHTA and CDR2 FQGNSA. In DNA, the CDR3 is TGTGCCAGCAGGTTAGCGGGCCCGTCCCAAGAGACCCAGTACTTC. Amino acid sequence: CASRLAGPSQETQYF.

This clonotype was found a few times. V and J are TRBV10-3 and TRBJ2-3; no firm D call. The CDR3 is 13 residues long. Looked up from germline, CDR1 is ENHRY and CDR2 is SYGVKD. V was trimmed by 3 bases and J by 11 bases, leaving 15 bases between them. CDR3 in amino acids: CAISEGRGEGQYF. For the CDR3, the DNA is TGTGCCATCAGTGAAGGTCGCGGCGAAGGGCAGTATTTT.

The chain is built from TRBV7-8 and TRBJ1-1; no clear D gene. Trimming removed 1 base at V and 8 bases at J, with 11 bases between. Germline CDR1 is SGHVS and CDR2 is FQNEAQ. This CDR3 contains 13 residues. CDR3 amino acids: CASSLVSRHEAFF. The CDR3 bases are TGTGCCAGCAGCTTAGTCTCGCGGCACGAAGCTTTCTTT.

This chain uses TRBV5-1 with TRBJ2-3; D ambiguous. The V gene's germline CDR1 is SGHRS and CDR2 YFSETQ. The CDR3 is 14 amino acids. Deletions cut 6 bases from V and 0 bases from J, with 11 bases between. The CDR3 DNA sequence: TGCGCCAGCAAGGGCGCCTCTAGCACAGATACGCAGTATTTT. Translation: CASKGASSTDTQYF. Complete variable domain (other parts from reference TRBV5-1 and TRBJ2-3): KAGVTQTPRYLIKTRGQQVTLSCSPISGHRSVSWYQQTPGQGLQFLFEYFSETQRNKGNFPGRFSGRQFSNSRSEMNVSTLELGDSALYLCASKGASSTDTQYFGPGTRLTVL.

In this sample, this clonotype turned up a few times. The rearrangement links TRBV25-1 to TRBJ2-7; possibly TRBD2 for D (6 bases). Trimming stripped 8 bases from V and 6 bases from J, with 11 bases between. CDR3 length: 11 amino acids. Germline-derived CDR1 and CDR2 are MGHDK and SYGVNS. Here the CDR3 reads CASGGGSEQYF. The CDR3 DNA reads TGTGCCAGCGGTGGAGGGTCCGAGCAGTACTTC.

The chain uses TRBV27 and TRBJ2-1; weak D call: TRBD1 (6 bases). V shed 7 bases and J shed 5 bases, with 18 bases lying between them. The CDR3 consists of 15 residues. Germline loops: CDR1 MNHEY, CDR2 SMNVEV (reference sequence). CDR3 sequence (DNA): TGTGCCAGCACCCGGAGCAGGGGCCATCACAATGAGCAGTTCTTC. Translating gives CASTRSRGHHNEQFF.

This clonotype has just one count. Given a much more abundant clone one base away, this may be a read error. The chain combines TRBV10-1 with TRBJ2-7, with a weak D call TRBD1 (7 bases). The tail of the sequence fits TRBJ2-4 better, so the J call may be wrong. The V gene's germline CDR1 is WNHNN and CDR2 SYGVQD (reference sequence). The CDR3 is 13 residues long. The CDR3 DNA reads TGCGCCAACAGTGAGACAGGGAGGAACATTCAGTACTTC. Residues: CANSETGRNIQYF.

This clonotype was counted between two and nine times. The chain recombines TRBV7-9 with TRBJ1-2, with 11 nucleotides matching TRBD1. Germline V gene lookup returns CDR1 SEHNR and CDR2 FQNEAQ (reference sequence). This CDR3 contains 13 residues. Germline trimming cut 8 bases from V and 7 bases from J; bases unmatched to any gene: 6. CDR3: CASGGQGAFGYTF. Here the CDR3 DNA reads TGTGCCAGCGGAGGACAGGGGGCTTTTGGCTACACCTTC.

Of note for this clonotype: A much larger clonotype is one base distant, so this may be a read error. This chain connects TRBV20-1 to TRBJ2-7; D might be TRBD1 or TRBD2, each matching 5 bases. Judging by the DNA end, TRBJ2-5 fits better; the J call may be wrong. CDR3 length equals 13 residues. Germline V gene lookup returns CDR1 DFQATT and CDR2 SNEGSKA (reference sequence). This CDR3 reads CGAGVAGQETQYF. In nucleotides, the CDR3 is TGCGGTGCCGGGGTGGCAGGGCAAGAGACCCAGTACTTC.

The sample holds many counts of this clonotype. V is TRBV11-2 and J is TRBJ2-7; possibly TRBD2 for D (5 bases). Germline V lookup: CDR1 SGHAT, CDR2 FQNNGV. The CDR3 sequence is 15 residues long. V dropped 5 bases and J dropped 3 bases, with 17 bases sitting between them. The CDR3 loop is CASSHPAGPYYEQYF. CDR3 coding DNA: TGTGCCAGCAGCCACCCCGCGGGTCCCTACTACGAGCAGTACTTC.

V is TRBV5-1 and J is TRBJ2-5; the match to TRBD1 covers 9 bases. The CDR3 extends over 15 amino acids. V shed 1 base, J shed 5 bases, and the junction held 6 bases outside the gene matches. CDR1 is SGHRS, CDR2 YFSETQ, per germline. In DNA form, the CDR3 reads TGCGCCAGCAGCTTGCAGCGACAGGGGGTGGAGACCCAGTACTTC. Its translation: CASSLQRQGVETQYF.